This paragraph covers one T cell receptor (beta chain) sequence. Its recognized antigen is unknown. The sample holds no much larger clone one base away, and base qualities are not on file. The data were obtained in a study of OX40 agonist ivuxolimab in advanced cancers. With respect to the entire study: The costimulatory receptor OX40 (CD134) was targeted by ivuxolimab, a fully human IgG2 agonistic monoclonal antibody. Intravenous ivuxolimab was administered to patients every 2 weeks at six dose levels: 0.01, 0.1, 0.3, 1.5, 3 and 10 mg/kg. Of the 50 or so patients in dose escalation, 19 had hepatocellular carcinoma, approximately 15 had melanoma, 9 had renal cell carcinoma and 9 had head and neck cancer. In the dose-escalation cohort, 82.7% of patients were male, and the mean age was around 60 years, with a range of roughly 23 to 85. Prior anti-PD-1, anti-PD-L1 or anti-CTLA-4 therapy was permitted, and checkpoint inhibitors had been received by about 44% of dose-escalation patients. Partial responses occurred in three dose-escalation patients, of whom one had hepatocellular carcinoma and two had cutaneous melanoma. Peripheral TCRbeta sequencing aimed to test whether ivuxolimab altered TCR sequence diversity and caused clonal T-cell expansion. The paper describes the monotherapy dose-escalation part (N = 52 patients) of the phase I trial of ivuxolimab.

On the study overall, not on this receptor specifically: Low levels of normalized T-cell clonal expansion were also seen in some patients who did not respond. The antigen specificity of the peripheral T cells that underwent clonal expansion was not determined. Partial responders in the 0.1-3.0 mg/kg groups had among the lowest normalized peripheral clonal expansion, especially among CD8+ T cells. Clonal expansion of both CD4+ and CD8+ blood T cells was observed from baseline to week 6 at doses 0.1 to 3.0 mg/kg. After ivuxolimab, expanded clones were on average more numerous among CD8+ T cells than among CD4+ T cells.

Genomic DNA was isolated from the sorted cells so that the TCRbeta CDR3 region could be sequenced. TCRbeta CDR3 regions were sequenced using the immunoSEQ Assay. TCRdb took this table from immuneACCESS and kept in-frame rearrangements with V and J called. Such tables lack part of the clones; where checked against another copy, unresolved V genes explain under half of the gap, and the rest is unexplained. In all, the sample holds over 95,000 clones, and about 96% of those were seen once. Jointly, the top ten make up approximately 2% of the sample. Patients with autoimmune disease history or receiving systemic immunosuppression were excluded from the trial. Peripheral blood for TCR sequencing was collected from all dose cohorts at baseline, on cycle 4 day 1, and on cycle 7 day 1. Samples came from an open-label, multicenter, first-in-human phase I dose-escalation trial of ivuxolimab. Adults with locally advanced or metastatic melanoma, renal cell, hepatocellular, or head and neck squamous cell carcinoma were enrolled in the trial. Before TCR sequencing, CD4+ and CD8+ T cells were separately sorted from peripheral blood.

Clipping removes 3 bases from V and 0 bases from J, with 5 as the unmatched junction base count. From a lookup of the germline V gene (reference sequence), CDR1 and CDR2 are LNHDA and SQIVND. From cysteine to phenylalanine, the CDR3 is 16 amino acids long. Only CDR3 DNA is held: 48 bases, read in frame from base 1. The starting material was CD4+ or CD8+ T cells sorted from blood, obtained in a trial of the OX40 agonist ivuxolimab. Rearrangement joined TRBV19 to TRBJ2-3; TRBD2 fits 8 bases in the junction. This TCR was sampled from an adult with an advanced solid tumor such as melanoma, head and neck, liver or kidney cancer. The CDR3 has the sequence CASSISSGSSTDTQYF. The nucleotide sequence reads as follows: TGTGCCAGTAGTATTTCTAGCGGGTCTAGCACAGATACGCAGTATTTT.